This TCR beta chain was sequenced for a study of identifying expanded T cells in peripheral blood. No infections or other immune events were documented during collection. V was shortened by 0 bases and J by 4 bases, with 10 bases between the two germline ends. The germline V gene has CDR1 SGHRS and CDR2 YFSETQ. The CDR3 covers 14 residues. The method was immunoSEQ multiplex PCR; TCRdb's version includes in-frame clones alone and lacks a portion of them. This table has tens of thousands of clones, 80% to 90% appearing once. This clonotype was obtained from a person aged 18-70 years in good health. Sequencing was performed on blood. The chain links TRBV5-1 to TRBJ1-1; D is perhaps TRBD1 (5 bases). The CDR3 here is CASSLGVGPTEAFF. As DNA, the CDR3 is TGCGCCAGCAGCTTGGGTGTGGGGCCCACTGAAGCTTTCTTT.